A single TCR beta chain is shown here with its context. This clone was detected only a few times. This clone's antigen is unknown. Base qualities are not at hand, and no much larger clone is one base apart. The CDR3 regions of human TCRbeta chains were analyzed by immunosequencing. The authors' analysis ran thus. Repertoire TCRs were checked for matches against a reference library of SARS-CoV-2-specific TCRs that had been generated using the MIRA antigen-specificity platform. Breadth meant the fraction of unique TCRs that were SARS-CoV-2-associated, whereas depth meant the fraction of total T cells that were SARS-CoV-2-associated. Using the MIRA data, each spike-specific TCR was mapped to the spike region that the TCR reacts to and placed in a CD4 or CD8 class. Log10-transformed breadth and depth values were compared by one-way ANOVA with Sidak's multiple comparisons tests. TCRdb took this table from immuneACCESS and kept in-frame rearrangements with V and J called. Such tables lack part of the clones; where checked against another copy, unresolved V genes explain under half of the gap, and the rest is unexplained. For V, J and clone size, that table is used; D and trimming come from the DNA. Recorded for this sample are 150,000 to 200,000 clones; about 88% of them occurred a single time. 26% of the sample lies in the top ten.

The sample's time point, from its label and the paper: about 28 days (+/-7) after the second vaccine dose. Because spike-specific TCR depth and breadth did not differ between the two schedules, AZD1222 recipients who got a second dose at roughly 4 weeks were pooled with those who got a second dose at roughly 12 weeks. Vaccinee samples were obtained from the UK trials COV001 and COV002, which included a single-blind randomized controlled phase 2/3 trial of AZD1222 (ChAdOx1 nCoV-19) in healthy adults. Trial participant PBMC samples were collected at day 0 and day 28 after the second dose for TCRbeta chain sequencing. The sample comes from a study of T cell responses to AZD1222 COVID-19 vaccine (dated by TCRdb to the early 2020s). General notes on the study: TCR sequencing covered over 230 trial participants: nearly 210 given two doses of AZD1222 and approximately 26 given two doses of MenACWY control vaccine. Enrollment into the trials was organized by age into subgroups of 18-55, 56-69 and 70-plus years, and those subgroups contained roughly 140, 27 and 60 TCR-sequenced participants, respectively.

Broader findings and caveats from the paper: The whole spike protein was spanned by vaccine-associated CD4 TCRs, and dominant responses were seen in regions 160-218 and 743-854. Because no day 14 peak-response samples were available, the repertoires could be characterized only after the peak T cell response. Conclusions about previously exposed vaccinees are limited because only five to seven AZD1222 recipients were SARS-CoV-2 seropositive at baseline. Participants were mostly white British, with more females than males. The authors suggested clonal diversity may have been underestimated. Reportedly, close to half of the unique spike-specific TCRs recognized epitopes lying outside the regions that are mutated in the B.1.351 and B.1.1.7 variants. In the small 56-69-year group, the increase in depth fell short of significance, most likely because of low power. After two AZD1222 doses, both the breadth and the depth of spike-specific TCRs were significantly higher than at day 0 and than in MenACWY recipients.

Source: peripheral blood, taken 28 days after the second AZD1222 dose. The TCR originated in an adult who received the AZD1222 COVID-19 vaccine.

The nucleotide sequence is TGTGCCAGCAGTCCTTGGCCGAGTTCCTCTGGGGCCAACGTCCTGACTTTC. The resulting protein is CASSPWPSSSGANVLTF. The rearranged chain carries TRBV27 and TRBJ2-6; a confident D gene designation cannot be given. V lost 5 bases and J lost 0 bases; the stretch between them is 14 bases long. The CDR3 contains 17 residues, cysteine and phenylalanine counted. Of the read, only the CDR3 DNA is kept; its 51 bases are in frame from base 1. The CDR1 and CDR2 encoded by the germline V gene (reference sequence) are MNHEY and SMNVEV.